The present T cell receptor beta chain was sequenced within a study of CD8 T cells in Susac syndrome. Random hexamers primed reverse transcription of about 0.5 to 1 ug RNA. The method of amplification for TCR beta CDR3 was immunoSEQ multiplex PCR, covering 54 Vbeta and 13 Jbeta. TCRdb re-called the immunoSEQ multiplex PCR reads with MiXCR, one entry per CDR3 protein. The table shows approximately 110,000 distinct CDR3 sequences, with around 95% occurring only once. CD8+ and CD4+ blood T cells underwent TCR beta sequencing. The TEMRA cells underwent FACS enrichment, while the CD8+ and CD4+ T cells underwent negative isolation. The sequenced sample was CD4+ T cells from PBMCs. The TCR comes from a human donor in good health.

The chain's CDR3 is CASSLIWGFMNTGELFF. The CDR3 DNA follows: TGTGCCAGCAGCTTAATCTGGGGCTTTATGAACACCGGGGAGCTGTTTTTT. V is TRBV7-8 and J is TRBJ2-2; D perhaps matches TRBD1 (5 bases). CDR3 length equals 17 residues. Trimming cost V 2 bases and J 1 base, with 14 bases left between them. Germline CDR1 and CDR2: SGHVS and FQNEAQ.